The rows below give T cell receptor beta chains drawn from one sample of a study of T cells in Graves' hyperthyroidism and ophthalmopathy. TCRdb redid the calling of the multiplex PCR reads with MiXCR, one entry per CDR3 protein. This table has 410,000 or so distinct CDR3 sequences, under 15% appearing once. The sample was blood. The receptors were gathered from a man between 18 and 29 years old with Graves' ophthalmopathy. Both conserved end residues are part of each CDR3. Fields, in order: V gene, clone size, J gene, D gene, CDR3 protein, CDR3 DNA. D genes are given only for firm matches. Clone sizes are given selectively: once, few, many, or a class where the clone is expanded.

>TRBV13|many|TRBJ2-1|-
CATSGGPGYNEQFF
TGTGCCACATCCGGGGGGCCGGGGTACAATGAGCAGTTCTTC
>TRBV9|many|TRBJ2-5|-
CASSVEERAWSEETQYF
TGTGCCAGCAGCGTAGAAGAGCGGGCGTGGTCGGAGGAGACCCAGTACTTC
>TRBV12-3/TRBV12-4|-|TRBJ2-2|-
CPSRAPRDTGELFF
TGTCCCAGCAGAGCACCAAGGGACACCGGGGAGCTGTTTTTT
>TRBV27|-|TRBJ2-7|TRBD1
CASTSGTVAYEQYF
TGTGCCAGCACCTCCGGGACAGTTGCCTACGAGCAGTACTTC
>TRBV20-1|-|TRBJ2-7|-
CSAHQGTAYEQYF
TGCAGTGCTCACCAAGGGACCGCTTACGAGCAGTACTTC
>TRBV6-1|many|TRBJ2-7|TRBD1
CASSWAGGLYEQYF
TGTGCCAGCAGTTGGGCAGGGGGCTTATACGAGCAGTACTTC
>TRBV3-1|-|TRBJ2-7|-
CASSQLGAESYEQYF
TGTGCCAGCAGCCAATTGGGGGCGGAATCCTACGAGCAGTACTTC
>TRBV29-1|few|TRBJ1-4|TRBD1
CSVWTGNEKLFF
TGCAGCGTTTGGACAGGGAATGAAAAACTGTTTTTT
>TRBV29-1|many|TRBJ1-1|TRBD1
CSVRGQENTEAFF
TGCAGCGTTCGAGGACAGGAGAACACTGAAGCTTTCTTT
>TRBV2|-|TRBJ2-5|TRBD2
CASTPGEAGDQETQYF
TGTGCCAGCACTCCGGGAGAAGCGGGGGACCAAGAGACCCAGTACTTC
>TRBV24-1|many|TRBJ1-2|-
CATRAGGNDYGYTF
TGTGCCACCAGGGCTGGAGGGAACGACTATGGCTACACCTTC
>TRBV7-9|-|TRBJ1-2|-
CASSLRTDYGYTF
TGTGCCAGCAGCTTACGGACTGACTATGGCTACACCTTC
>TRBV20-1|many|TRBJ1-6|-
CSARPLQGDNSPLHF
TGCAGTGCTAGACCCCTACAGGGTGATAATTCACCCCTCCACTTT
>TRBV7-8|many|TRBJ1-5|-
CASSPSVGQPQHF
TGTGCCAGCAGCCCAAGCGTGGGTCAGCCCCAGCATTTT
>TRBV19|few|TRBJ1-5|TRBD1
CATKDRVDQPQHF
TGTGCCACTAAAGACAGGGTAGATCAGCCCCAGCATTTT
>TRBV7-9|many|TRBJ2-5|TRBD2
CASSAGALAEETQYF
TGTGCCAGCAGCGCAGGGGCACTAGCGGAAGAGACCCAGTACTTC